This T cell receptor beta chain originates from a study of T cell responses to AZD1222 COVID-19 vaccine. On this clone itself: Its matching antigen is unknown.

Germline lookup yields CDR1 SGHTA and CDR2 FQGTGA. This CDR3 is built from 16 residues. The junction had 6 bases not matched to a gene; V was cut back by 4 bases and J by 0 bases. Profiled with immunoSEQ multiplex PCR; TCRdb holds only in-frame clones, not every one. Among about 93,000 clones listed, roughly nine tenths were seen once. Points from the study as a whole: No repertoire was sampled before or during the peak T cell response, only after it. CD4 TCRs linked to vaccination spanned spike, dominating at 160-218 and 743-854. Most donors were white British and more were female, and clonal diversity was possibly underestimated.

The sequences come from peripheral blood, collected 28 days after the second AZD1222 dose. This clonotype was sampled from an adult who received the AZD1222 COVID-19 vaccine. The rearrangement joins TRBV7-3 to TRBJ2-1, with TRBD2 identical over 7 bases. The CDR3 reads CASSSLSGASYNEQFF. The CDR3 region has the DNA TGTGCCAGCAGCTCCCTAAGCGGGGCCTCCTACAATGAGCAGTTCTTC.